Sequencing of this T cell receptor beta chain was carried out in a study of shared clonotypes between healthy human individuals. Broader study findings: Sharing of clonotypes among donors was expected to vary with sequencing depth.

The CDR3 loop spans 13 amino acids. The V gene's germline CDR1 is MGHRA and CDR2 YSYEKL. Trimming stripped 3 bases from V and 4 bases from J, with 9 bases between. As handled by the study authors: Junction-only immunoSEQ data arrived without quality scores, meaning filtering differed. Measured with immunoSEQ multiplex PCR; TCRdb has only the in-frame clones, and not every one. V and J calls and clone size are those listed in that table; D and trimming were worked out from the DNA. The sample yields roughly 2 million clones, approximately 94% seen once. This clone has a handful of counts. Antigen unknown. Every contributor of samples was a Caucasian grown-up residing in Nashville, Tennessee.

What was sequenced was naive CD4+ T cells sorted from blood. As to subset: CD45RA+ positively selected. This sequence originates from a man aged 18 to 30 in good health. The chain is built from TRBV4-1 and TRBJ1-2, with D maybe TRBD1 (6 bases). In DNA, the CDR3 is TGCGCCAGCAGCCAGCCGGGGGCCTATGGCTACACCTTC. Residues: CASSQPGAYGYTF.